Given below is one T cell receptor beta chain in context. This entry is derived from a study of blood T cell repertoires in COVID-19. Across the whole study: Nucleic acid was either cDNA or gDNA, and it came from T cells, B-cell-depleted T cells, or PBMCs.

As originally analysed: Amplification from reference gene primers served as the basis for estimated nucleated cell counts. Profiled with immunoSEQ multiplex PCR; TCRdb holds only in-frame clones, not every one. Clonal size and the V and J genes are those of that table, whereas D and trimming came from the DNA. The table includes roughly 280,000 clones, about 89% detected once. Trimming stripped 4 bases from V and 0 bases from J, with 6 bases between. Germline lookup yields CDR1 GTSNPN and CDR2 SVGIG (reference sequence). The CDR3 is 12 residues long. This clonotype was obtained from a man aged 35-49 years with active or convalescent COVID-19. The sequenced sample was peripheral blood. The chain has TRBV30 and TRBJ1-1, with a possible D match to TRBD1 (5 bases). CDR3 residues: CAWTGVNTEAFF. DNA for the CDR3: TGTGCCTGGACGGGGGTGAACACTGAAGCTTTCTTT. Together with reference TRBV30 and TRBJ1-1, the CDR3 gives the full variable domain: SQTIHQWPATLVQPVGSPLSLECTVEGTSNPNLYWYRQAAGRGLQLLFYSVGIGQISSEVPQNLSASRPQDRQFILSSKKLLLSDSGFYLCAWTGVNTEAFFGQGTRLTVV.